These T cell receptor beta chains were read from a single sample in a study of blood T cell repertoires in COVID-19. Libraries were prepared by immunoSEQ multiplex PCR; TCRdb keeps only in-frame clonotypes and omits some of them. The table shows under 250,000 clones, with under 90% occurring only once. The sample consisted of PBMCs or T cells enriched from blood (not recorded which). The source is a woman aged 30 to 39 with acute COVID-19. The CDR3 runs from the conserved cysteine through the conserved F or W. The D gene is left open where the match is weak. Clone sizes are given selectively: once, few, many, or a class where the clone is expanded.

j_call clone_size v_call d_call cdr3_aa
TRBJ2-5 . TRBV14 TRBD2 CASSLLRDYKETQYF
TRBJ2-7 . TRBV7-8 TRBD1 CASSPGQLYEQYF
TRBJ2-1 . TRBV19 . CASSIKEYNEQFF
TRBJ2-7 . TRBV10-3 TRBD1 CAISDWTGRKPYEQYF
TRBJ2-6 . TRBV6-6 . CASSPAGGGGANVLTF
TRBJ2-2 . TRBV7-6 TRBD2 CASSLVGGGRGINTGELFF
TRBJ2-2 . TRBV7-8 TRBD2 CASSFLRGGLGELFF
TRBJ1-4 . TRBV18 TRBD1 CASSSQGNEKLFF
TRBJ1-5 . TRBV7-8 . CASSLAFRLPSEPQHF
TRBJ1-5 . TRBV7-2 . CASSLARGSNQPQHF
TRBJ2-3 few TRBV7-2 TRBD2 CASSPPGLAGGRRGDTQYF
TRBJ1-3 . TRBV13 . CASSSHRGAALSGNTIYF
TRBJ1-1 . TRBV2 . CASRTDMNTEAFF
TRBJ1-2 . TRBV5-1 TRBD1 CASSNRQGNGYTF
TRBJ2-1 once TRBV30 TRBD1 CAWGTGPFGEQFF
TRBJ1-4 once TRBV4-1 . CASSQDYSPTTNEKLFF
TRBJ2-2 . TRBV24-1 . CATSDLLAGPGELFF
TRBJ1-2 . TRBV4-3 . CASSQDPRQGYYGYTF